This TCR beta chain is drawn from a study of OX40 agonist ivuxolimab in advanced cancers. About the full investigation: Ivuxolimab, which targeted the costimulatory receptor OX40 (CD134), was an agonistic, fully human IgG2 monoclonal antibody. Three dose-escalation patients achieved partial responses, one with hepatocellular carcinoma and two with cutaneous melanoma. Prior anti-PD-1, anti-PD-L1 or anti-CTLA-4 therapy was permitted, and approximately 40% of dose-escalation patients had received checkpoint inhibitors. The purpose of peripheral TCRbeta sequencing was to test whether ivuxolimab changed TCR sequence diversity and led to clonal T-cell expansion. Of the roughly 53 patients in dose escalation, about 20 had hepatocellular carcinoma, approximately 15 had melanoma, 9 had renal cell carcinoma and 9 had head and neck cancer. In the dose-escalation cohort, approximately 83% of patients were male, and the mean age was 60 years with a range of about 20 to 90. Intravenous ivuxolimab was administered to patients every 2 weeks at six dose levels: 0.01, 0.1, 0.3, 1.5, 3 and 10 mg/kg. The paper describes the monotherapy dose-escalation part (N of about 47 patients) of the phase I trial of ivuxolimab.

Paper-wide results and their limitations: Clonal expansion of both CD4+ and CD8+ blood T cells was observed from baseline to week 6 at doses 0.1 to 3.0 mg/kg. Low levels of normalized T-cell clonal expansion were also seen in some patients who did not respond. In the 0.1-3.0 mg/kg groups, partial responders were among the patients with the lowest normalized peripheral clonal expansion, particularly in CD8+ T cells. The antigen specificity of the peripheral T cells that underwent clonal expansion was not determined. After ivuxolimab, more expanded clones were found on average in CD8+ T cells than in CD4+ T cells.

Comment on this clone: What antigen it recognizes has not been identified. Nothing much larger sits one base from this clone, and base qualities are not available.

Genomic DNA was extracted from sorted cells for sequencing of the TCRbeta CDR3 region. The immunoSEQ Assay was used to sequence the TCRbeta CDR3 regions. The table was pulled from immuneACCESS by TCRdb, which kept in-frame rearrangements only. Such tables lose some clones; where checked, under half of the loss comes from unresolved V genes, and the rest has no known cause. The sample profile shows tens of thousands of clones; around 85% of them were found once. In total, the top ten clones hold approximately 2.3% of the sample. Deletion took 10 bases off V and 0 bases off J, with a span of 16 bases between the germline ends. The CDR3 numbers 14 residues from cysteine through phenylalanine. The entry retains the CDR3 DNA only, 42 bases that are in frame from base 1. CDR1 is given as ENHRY and CDR2 as SYGVKD, both from the germline V gene. Patients with autoimmune disease history or receiving systemic immunosuppression were excluded from the trial. Peripheral blood for TCR sequencing was collected from all dose cohorts at baseline, on cycle 4 day 1, and on cycle 7 day 1. Samples were obtained from an open-label, multicenter, first-in-human phase I dose-escalation trial of ivuxolimab. Adults with locally advanced or metastatic melanoma, renal cell, hepatocellular, or head and neck squamous cell carcinoma were enrolled in the trial. Before TCR sequencing, CD4+ T cells and CD8+ T cells were sorted from peripheral blood as separate populations.

The specimen comprised CD4+ or CD8+ T cells sorted from blood, sampled in a trial of the OX40 agonist ivuxolimab. This TCR was sampled from an adult with an advanced solid tumor such as melanoma, head and neck, liver or kidney cancer. This chain is built from TRBV10-3 and TRBJ2-7; the D gene lacks a confident call. The CDR3 in this case is CATQFMTSSYEQYF. The nucleotide sequence reads as follows: TGTGCCACCCAGTTTATGACAAGCTCCTACGAGCAGTACTTC.